Below are 25 T cell receptor beta chains sequenced from a single sample in a study of type 1 and type 2 diabetes patients. The PCR template was genomic DNA. Multiplex PCR with 30 forward and 13 reverse primers amplified the TCR beta CDR3. TCRdb reprocessed the multiplex PCR reads via MiXCR and lists one record per CDR3 protein. The sample carries a few hundred thousand distinct CDR3 sequences, roughly 48% recorded once. Material for sequencing was peripheral blood mononuclear cells (PBMCs). The receptors come from a man aged 18 to 30 with type 2 diabetes.

The table lists this clonotype with a few counts. This rearrangement joins TRBV28 to TRBJ1-4, with 7 positions matching TRBD1. The junction had 9 bases not matched to a gene; V was cut back by 7 bases and J by 4 bases. Germline lookup yields CDR1 MDHEN and CDR2 SYDVKM. This CDR3 region has 15 residues. The chain's CDR3 is CASNKGATLNEKLFF. The CDR3 coding sequence is TGTGCCAGCAATAAGGGGGCAACTCTTAATGAAAAACTGTTTTTT.

There are many counts of this clonotype. The V gene is TRBV28, the J gene TRBJ1-5; 7 bases fit TRBD1. The CDR3 is 14 amino acids. From germline, CDR1 is MDHEN and CDR2 SYDVKM. V trimming: 3 bases; J trimming: 5 bases; junction bases outside the gene matches: 4. The chain's CDR3 is CASSLGQSYQPQHF. CDR3 DNA: TGTGCCAGCAGTTTGGGACAGTCCTATCAGCCCCAGCATTTT.

This clonotype was seen repeatedly, ten times or more. The chain joins TRBV30 to TRBJ2-7, with 10 bases lining up with TRBD2. V gave up 4 bases and J gave up 2 bases; unmatched junction bases: 5. Germline V gene sequence: CDR1 GTSNPN, CDR2 SVGIG (reference sequence). There are 14 residues in the CDR3. The CDR3 loop is CAWNLGTSAYEQYF. As DNA, the CDR3 is TGTGCCTGGAACCTAGGGACTAGCGCCTACGAGCAGTACTTC.

This chain uses TRBV12-3 or TRBV12-4 with TRBJ2-1, with 8 positions matching TRBD2. The CDR3 has 17 amino acids. V was clipped by 5 bases and J by 4 bases; unmatched bases: 13. In DNA, the CDR3 is TGTGCCAGCAGTCCCCTTCTAGCGGGTAGATCTTACAATGAGCAGTTCTTC. It codes for CASSPLLAGRSYNEQFF.

The chain joins TRBV20-1 to TRBJ1-2, with no clear D. CDR3 length equals 14 residues. Germline V gene data show CDR1 as DFQATT and CDR2 as SNEGSKA (reference sequence). Between the trimmed V and J ends, which lost 3 bases and 4 bases, there was a span of 15 bases. CDR3 in amino acids: CSARTVLHGYGYTF. DNA of the CDR3: TGCAGTGCTAGGACCGTCCTCCACGGCTATGGCTACACCTTC.

The CDR3 is CAHARQGDNEQFF. As DNA, the CDR3 is TGTGCCCATGCCCGACAGGGGGACAATGAGCAGTTCTTC. V is TRBV5-4 and J is TRBJ2-1, with TRBD1 matching over 9 bases. The CDR3 totals 13 residues. The trim removed 10 bases at V and 5 bases at J, leaving 7 bases unmatched. The germline gives CDR1 SGHNT, CDR2 YYREEE (reference sequence).

The chain is built from TRBV18 and TRBJ2-5; possible D gene TRBD1, 6 bases. CDR1 KGHSH and CDR2 LQKENI come from the germline V gene. Trimming pared 2 bases from V and 5 bases from J, leaving 12 bases between. The CDR3 is 14 amino acids. CDR3 sequence reads: CASSPLQGGETQYF. CDR3 bases: TGTGCCAGCTCACCATTACAGGGTGGGGAGACCCAGTACTTC.

This clonotype has just a few counts. The rearrangement joins TRBV4-1 to TRBJ2-1; D remains ambiguous. The CDR3 consists of 14 residues. CDR1 and CDR2 from the germline V gene are MGHRA and YSYEKL. Trimming stripped 4 bases from V and 4 bases from J, with 11 bases between. Here the CDR3 DNA reads TGCGCCAGCAGCCGACCGGCTGAGTACAATGAGCAGTTCTTC. Translated, it gives CASSRPAEYNEQFF.

This clonotype occurred a few times. The rearrangement links TRBV24-1 to TRBJ2-2; possibly TRBD1 for D (6 bases). Germline CDR1 KGHDR, CDR2 SFDVKD. There are 17 residues in the CDR3. Trimming took 4 bases from V and 6 from J, leaving 20 bases between them. The CDR3 spells CATSDPGTRPNPGELFF. CDR3 sequence (DNA): TGTGCCACCAGTGACCCCGGGACAAGGCCCAACCCCGGGGAGCTGTTTTTT.

This chain joins TRBV19 and TRBJ2-7, with TRBD1 identical over 9 bases. With 4 bases clipped from V and 6 bases from J, the junction kept 10 bases outside the gene matches. This CDR3 contains 15 residues. Germline loops: CDR1 LNHDA, CDR2 SQIVND (reference sequence). CDR3 nucleotide sequence: TGTGCCAGTAGTAGTGTGCGGACAGGGGAAGGCGAGCAGTACTTC. This gives the protein CASSSVRTGEGEQYF.

This clonotype was seen more than once but under ten times. This chain links TRBV24-1 with TRBJ2-2, with TRBD1 matching 8 bases. The ends lost 3 bases at V and 1 base at J; junction bases unmatched: 3. Germline V gene data show CDR1 as KGHDR and CDR2 as SFDVKD. The CDR3 is 16 amino acids. CDR3 protein: CATSDQTGENTGELFF. CDR3 nucleotides: TGTGCCACCAGTGATCAGACAGGGGAGAACACCGGGGAGCTGTTTTTT.

The J gene is TRBJ2-5, the V gene TRBV4-1; maybe TRBD2 (5 bases). The CDR3 consists of 14 residues. Germline CDR1 reads MGHRA; CDR2 reads YSYEKL. Trimming stripped 6 bases from V and 5 bases from J, with 16 bases between. CDR3 protein: CASSTAASIETQYF. In DNA form, the CDR3 reads TGCGCCAGCAGTACAGCGGCTTCGATCGAGACCCAGTACTTC.

The gene calls are TRBV4-1 and TRBJ1-2; 10 bases agree with TRBD1. V lost 4 bases, J lost 5 bases, and 10 bases stayed unmatched. This CDR3 contains 16 residues. CDR1 is MGHRA, CDR2 YSYEKL, per germline. CDR3 sequence reads: CASSPQVGQGRYGYTF. The DNA of the CDR3 is TGCGCCAGCAGCCCACAAGTGGGACAGGGGAGGTATGGCTACACCTTC.

This clonotype was seen a few times. This chain joins TRBV27 and TRBJ2-5; 8 nucleotides match TRBD2. Germline V gives CDR1 MNHEY, CDR2 SMNVEV (reference sequence). The CDR3 has 16 residues. J was trimmed by 5 bases and V by 3 bases; bases with no gene match: 11. Written as DNA, the CDR3 is TGTGCCAGCAGTTTTGTTGCGGGAGGCGCACGGGAGACCCAGTACTTC. This gives the protein CASSFVAGGARETQYF.

This clonotype has more than one count but fewer than ten. The chain has TRBV30 and TRBJ2-5; D remains unclear. The ends were cut back, 3 bases at V and 4 bases at J, with 12 bases in the middle. The CDR3 sequence is 13 residues long. Germline V gives CDR1 GTSNPN, CDR2 SVGIG (reference sequence). CDR3 residues: CAWSVGLGETQYF. CDR3 coding DNA: TGTGCCTGGAGCGTAGGGCTTGGAGAGACCCAGTACTTC.

The sample holds one count of this clonotype. The chain links TRBV27 to TRBJ2-7; D is undetermined. Per germline, CDR1 MNHEY and CDR2 SMNVEV (reference sequence). This CDR3 has 14 residues. The V and J ends lost 1 base and 1 base respectively, with 8 bases between them. The CDR3 here is CASSLWVGSYEQYF. CDR3 bases: TGTGCCAGCAGTTTATGGGTGGGTTCCTACGAGCAGTACTTC.

This clonotype was counted ten times or more. The chain recombines TRBV19 with TRBJ1-1; the match to TRBD1 covers 7 bases. J lost 1 base, V lost 6 bases, and 2 bases had no gene match. CDR3 length: 13 residues. The germline gives CDR1 LNHDA, CDR2 SQIVND (reference sequence). The CDR3 DNA reads TGTGCCAGTAGCGACAGGGCGAACACTGAAGCTTTCTTT. It encodes CASSDRANTEAFF.

This clonotype was observed a few times. This rearrangement joins TRBV5-1 to TRBJ1-4; a possible D gene is TRBD1 (5 bases). V was pared by 1 base and J by 3 bases, with 10 bases between. The CDR3 extends over 15 amino acids. Germline lookup yields CDR1 SGHRS and CDR2 YFSETQ. The CDR3 nucleotides read TGCGCCAGCAGCTTGTTCGGGACGGCTAATGAAAAACTGTTTTTT. Translated: CASSLFGTANEKLFF.

Only a few counts were recorded for this clonotype. The CDR3 DNA is TGTGCCAGCAGCCGACCGGGACTAGCCTATGAGCAGTTCTTC. Amino acids: CASSRPGLAYEQFF. The V gene is TRBV14, the J gene TRBJ2-1, with 9 bases lining up with TRBD2. The CDR3 loop spans 14 amino acids. Germline CDR1 SGHDN, CDR2 FVKESK. With 4 bases clipped from V and 8 bases from J, the junction kept 6 bases outside the gene matches.

The V gene is TRBV27, the J gene TRBJ1-1; possible D gene TRBD1, 5 bases. The germline V and J ends were trimmed by 3 bases and 3 bases, with 17 bases remaining between them. CDR1 is MNHEY and CDR2 is SMNVEV in the germline V gene (reference sequence). CDR3 length: 16 amino acids. CDR3 amino acids: CASSLGPGAIDTEAFF. The CDR3 region has the DNA TGTGCCAGCAGTTTGGGCCCCGGGGCTATCGACACTGAAGCTTTCTTT.

This clonotype has only a few counts. This rearrangement joins TRBV29-1 to TRBJ1-5, with 7 bases identical to TRBD1. This CDR3 is 12 amino acids long. The ends lost 7 bases at V and 4 bases at J; junction bases unmatched: 4. Germline V CDR1 and CDR2: SQVTM, ANQGSEA. In DNA form, the CDR3 reads TGCAGCGCGAGACAGGGAAATCAGCCCCAGCATTTT. Its translation is CSARQGNQPQHF. The full variable domain, its missing parts supplied by reference TRBV29-1 and TRBJ1-5, is SAVISQKPSRDICQRGTSLTIQCQVDSQVTMMFWYRQQPGQSLTLIATANQGSEATYESGFVIDKFPISRPNLTFSTLTVSNMSPEDSSIYLCSARQGNQPQHFGDGTRLSIL.

V is TRBV12-3 or TRBV12-4 and J is TRBJ1-4; D ambiguous. This CDR3 is built from 13 residues. Trimming took 0 bases from V and 7 from J, leaving 6 bases between them. In nucleotides, the CDR3 is TGTGCCAGCAGTTTAGCAATCGGTGAAAAACTGTTTTTT. The encoded protein is CASSLAIGEKLFF.

This chain joins TRBV30 and TRBJ1-1; D uncertain. Germline V lookup: CDR1 GTSNPN, CDR2 SVGIG (reference sequence). This CDR3 region has 13 residues. Trimming took 3 bases from V and 6 from J, leaving 14 bases between them. DNA of the CDR3: TGTGCCTGGAGCCGAACAGAAACTGCTGAAGCTTTCTTT. Translating it yields CAWSRTETAEAFF.

This chain links TRBV25-1 with TRBJ2-6, with D perhaps given as TRBD1 or TRBD2 (5 bases each). Deletions cut 6 bases from V and 1 base from J, with 13 bases between. The CDR3 covers 16 residues. CDR1 and CDR2 (germline): MGHDK, SYGVNS. CDR3 sequence (DNA): TGTGCCAGCAGCTGGGACGGAACTTCTGGGGCCAACGTCCTGACTTTC. Residues: CASSWDGTSGANVLTF.

The V and J genes are TRBV27 and TRBJ1-5; TRBD1 is a possible D gene (6 bases). V was cut by 2 bases and J by 3 bases, with 11 bases left in between. The V gene's germline CDR1 is MNHEY and CDR2 SMNVEV (reference sequence). CDR3 length: 15 residues. CDR3 sequence reads: CASSLKPGANQPQHF. The CDR3 DNA sequence: TGTGCCAGCAGTTTAAAACCAGGGGCCAATCAGCCCCAGCATTTT.